This TCR beta chain was identified in a study of cytomegalovirus exposure and HLA in healthy donors. Overall study findings and caveats: Published work reported that the classifier diagnosed cytomegalovirus status with high specificity and sensitivity. TCR sequences were mostly rare, though some public TCRs occurred in many donors. Some TCR beta chains (roughly 160 of them) were listed as cytomegalovirus-associated.

The donors were in the approximately 120-subject validation cohort; that cohort was separate from the roughly 700-subject first cohort. The germline V gene encodes CDR1 LNHDA and CDR2 SQIVND (reference sequence). Trimming took 3 bases from V and 0 from J, leaving 12 bases between them. The CDR3 has 16 amino acids. Sequencing was performed with immunoSEQ multiplex PCR; in TCRdb, only in-frame clones are kept and a portion is missing. The data hold about 120,000 clones, with 90% to 97% observed a single time. To note about this clone: Its cognate antigen is unknown.

This rearrangement joins TRBV19 to TRBJ2-1; weak D call: TRBD2 (6 bases). Sequences were obtained from PBMCs. The receptor was derived from a man aged 18 to 30 in good health and CMV-seronegative. For the CDR3, the DNA is TGTGCCAGTAGTATTCCCGGGGGAAGCTCCTACAATGAGCAGTTCTTC. Residues: CASSIPGGSSYNEQFF.